Presented here are 23 T cell receptor delta chains from one specimen sequenced in a study of gamma-delta T cells after stem cell transplantation. TCRdb re-called the RT-PCR reads using CATT. The table records more than 2,500 delta-chain clones, around 5% of them present only once. Material: gamma-delta T cells. Every receptor here comes from a human donor. It is not recorded whose cells these are; they may come from a transplant donor.

A note on this clone: This likely stems from a read error, as it lies one base from a far larger clone. The sample holds other DNA sequences that translate to the same CDR3. V usage is TRDV2 and J usage is TRDJ3, with D tentatively TRDD3 (5 bases). The CDR3 consists of 18 residues. In germline, CDR1 is GEAIGNYY, CDR2 EKD. The CDR3 loop reads CACDTIGSRSWDTRQMFF. As DNA, the CDR3 is TGTGCCTGTGACACGATAGGATCTCGCTCCTGGGACACCCGACAGATGTTTTTT.

This clone has only a few counts. The translation of this DNA and the TCRdb protein of a much larger clone differ at residue 11, probably owing to a read error; the protein shown here is translated from the DNA. V gene TRDV2 combines with J gene TRDJ2, with D perhaps TRDD3 (5 bases). The CDR3 runs 14 residues. Germline-derived CDR1 and CDR2 are GEAIGNYY and EKD. The CDR3 spells CACDTWGMTAKLFF. Written as DNA, the CDR3 is TGTGCCTGTGACACTTGGGGAATGACAGCAAAACTCTTCTTT.

Within the sample, this clone is large. Other DNA sequences in the sample encode the same CDR3. The rearrangement uses TRDV2 and TRDJ3; 11 bases are shared with TRDD3. Germline V lookup: CDR1 GEAIGNYY, CDR2 EKD. Trimming at V came to 0 bases and at J to 5 bases, leaving 5 bases not matched to a gene. CDR3 length: 18 amino acids. The CDR3 here is CACDTVLGDTRDTRQMFF. CDR3 nucleotide sequence: TGTGCCTGTGACACCGTTCTGGGGGATACCCGGGACACCCGACAGATGTTTTTC.

About this clone itself: Different DNA sequences within this sample yield the same CDR3. The chain recombines TRDV1 with TRDJ1, with 8 nucleotides matching TRDD3. Germline CDR1 TSWWSYY, CDR2 QGS. V shed 0 bases, J shed 1 base, and the junction held 25 bases outside the gene matches. The CDR3 totals 23 residues. The CDR3 sequence: CALGELDRFLRWDTNFPTDKLIF. The CDR3 bases are TGTGCTCTTGGGGAACTCGATCGATTCCTTAGGTGGGATACGAATTTTCCCACCGATAAACTCATCTTT.

On this clone: The translation of this DNA and the TCRdb protein of a much larger clone differ at residue 15, probably owing to a read error; the protein shown here is translated from the DNA. The genes are TRDV2 and TRDJ1; 10 bases are a match to TRDD3. There are 21 residues in the CDR3. The germline V gene has CDR1 GEAIGNYY and CDR2 EKD. The junction had 19 bases not matched to a gene; V was cut back by 0 bases and J by 1 base. The CDR3 DNA reads as TGTGCCTGTGACACCGTCGGGGGATACGCCTATATGCGAACGGGCACCGATAAACTCATCTTT. It translates to CACDTVGGYAYMRTGTDKLIF.

As regards this clone: The amino acid sequence in TCRdb belongs to a much larger clone and departs from this DNA's translation at residue 5, likely a sequencing read error; the sequence shown is translated from the DNA. The chain combines TRDV2 with TRDJ1; D is unresolved. Germline V gene lookup returns CDR1 GEAIGNYY and CDR2 EKD. The CDR3 extends over 19 amino acids. Trimming took off 3 bases at V and 0 bases at J, with 25 bases between the two ends. CDR3 in amino acids: CACDAVGTRTVQNTDKLIF. The CDR3 bases are TGTGCCTGTGACGCCGTAGGGACAAGGACGGTCCAAAACACCGATAAACTCATCTTT.

As for this clone: This may arise from a read error, as a much more abundant clone is one base away. Other DNA sequences of this sample code for an identical CDR3. This chain uses TRDV1 with TRDJ1, with 13 bases fitting TRDD3. This CDR3 region has 23 residues. Looked up from germline, CDR1 is TSWWSYY and CDR2 is QGS. J lost 0 bases, V lost 0 bases, and 19 bases had no gene match. This chain's CDR3 is CALGELILTALLGDTVYTDKLIF. The CDR3 DNA reads TGTGCTCTTGGGGAACTCATCTTAACCGCCTTACTGGGGGATACGGTCTACACCGATAAACTCATCTTT.

Notes on this clone: This sequence is one base from a far larger clone and is likely a read error. Other DNA sequences from this sample encode an identical CDR3 as well. The chain has TRDV2 and TRDJ3; 10 nucleotides align to TRDD3. CDR1 and CDR2 (germline): GEAIGNYY, EKD. The CDR3 is made up of 19 amino acids. The CDR3 region has the DNA TGTGCCTGTGACTTGACTGGGGGATCGGGTTCCTGGGACACCCGACAGATGTTCTTC. It translates to CACDLTGGSGSWDTRQMFF.

This clone was detected a few times. The junction shows a germline mismatch at one end, possibly a read error. V is TRDV2 and J is TRDJ3; perhaps TRDD3 as D (5 bases). Per the germline V gene, CDR1 is GEAIGNYY and CDR2 is EKD. The CDR3 length is 20 residues. CDR3 nucleotides: TGTGCCTGTGACAACACGGTCGGGAGGGAGGGCTCCTGGGACACCCGGCAGATGTTTTTC. This codes for CACDNTVGREGSWDTRQMFF.

A few counts support this clone. The likely explanation is a read error, given a far larger clone one base away. The identical CDR3 is also encoded by other nucleotide sequences in the sample. This chain connects TRDV2 to TRDJ1; 8 nucleotides align to TRDD3. After removal of 0 bases from V and 4 bases from J, the junction contained 3 bases not matched to a gene. CDR1 is GEAIGNYY and CDR2 is EKD in the germline V gene. The CDR3 is 14 residues long. CDR3 loop: CACDTLGDRDKLIF. The CDR3 region has the DNA TGTGCCTGTGACACCCTGGGGGACCGCGATAAACTCATCTTT.

This clone is medium-sized. This chain links TRDV1 with TRDJ1; 13 nucleotides agree with TRDD3. From germline, CDR1 is TSWWSYY and CDR2 QGS. V lost 1 base, J lost 0 bases, and 38 bases stayed unmatched. The CDR3 runs 29 residues. This chain's CDR3 is CALGEPLNGFQIFAVFTGGYAKYTDKLIF. In DNA, the CDR3 is TGTGCTCTTGGGGAACCCCTTAACGGATTCCAAATATTCGCCGTTTTTACTGGGGGATACGCCAAGTACACCGATAAACTCATCTTT.

On this clone: The likely explanation is a read error, given a far larger clone one base away. The sample carries other DNA sequences with the same CDR3. J is TRDJ1 and V is TRDV2, with TRDD3 matching over 8 bases. Germline CDR1 reads GEAIGNYY; CDR2 reads EKD. This CDR3 has 17 amino acids. The CDR3 nucleotides read TGTGCCTGCGACACCGTGAAACGGGATACGCTCACCGATAAACTCATCTTT. It yields the protein CACDTVKRDTLTDKLIF.

This clone is medium-sized (0.01 to 0.1%) in the sample. This rearrangement joins TRDV2 to TRDJ1; 8 bases are shared with TRDD3. The germline gives CDR1 GEAIGNYY, CDR2 EKD. Germline trimming cut 0 bases from V and 0 bases from J; bases unmatched to any gene: 14. The CDR3 contains 19 residues. The CDR3 DNA is TGTGCCTGTGACACCGCCTTTACTGGGGGGGACTCATACACCGATAAACTCATCTTT. Encoded protein: CACDTAFTGGDSYTDKLIF.

Remarks on this clone: A far larger clone lies a single base away; this is likely a read error. The chain joins TRDV2 to TRDJ1; TRDD3 aligns across 9 bases. J lost 0 bases, V lost 2 bases, and 6 bases had no gene match. The CDR3 is 16 amino acids. Per the germline V gene, CDR1 is GEAIGNYY and CDR2 is EKD. The CDR3 DNA reads as TGTGCCTGTGACATACTGGGGGACGTGTACACCGATAAACTCATCTTT. It is translated as CACDILGDVYTDKLIF.

This clone occurred a few times. This clone may be a read error of a much larger clone one base away. The V call is TRDV2, the J call TRDJ1, with 8 nucleotides matching TRDD3. Germline-derived CDR1 and CDR2 are GEAIGNYY and EKD. V dropped 3 bases and J dropped 7; count of bases not matched to a gene: 15. CDR3 length: 16 amino acids. The CDR3 region is CACDALGDREVRKLIF. CDR3 bases: TGTGCCTGTGACGCTCTGGGGGACCGGGAGGTGCGTAAACTCATCTTT.

This chain uses TRDV2 with TRDJ1; 11 positions match TRDD3. V shed 0 bases, J shed 0 bases, and the junction held 32 bases outside the gene matches. Germline V gene sequence: CDR1 GEAIGNYY, CDR2 EKD. This CDR3 has 26 amino acids. The CDR3 DNA sequence: TGTGCCTGTGACACCATCCAAGGTACGGAGGGTGGGGGATACGCCACTCGGGGACTGTACACCGATAAACTCATCTTT. It is translated as CACDTIQGTEGGGYATRGLYTDKLIF.

This clone is deemed medium-sized. This chain connects TRAV29/DV5 to TRDJ1; 11 nucleotides match TRDD3. The CDR3 has 18 amino acids. Germline CDR1 reads NSMFDY; CDR2 reads ISSIKDK. Trimming at V came to 3 bases and at J to 2 bases, leaving 15 bases not matched to a gene. CDR3: CAATHFLLGGYATDKLIF. The CDR3 nucleotides are TGTGCAGCAACTCATTTTCTACTTGGGGGATACGCAACCGATAAACTCATCTTT.

This clone was seen a handful of times. A far larger clone is one base from this, pointing to a likely read error. In DNA, the CDR3 is TGTGCCTGTGGCACCATTACTGGGGGACGGGATTTGACAGCACAACTCTTCTTT. Its translation: CACGTITGGRDLTAQLFF. The chain couples TRDV2 to TRDJ2, with TRDD3 identical over 9 bases. The CDR3 is 18 amino acids. Per the germline V gene, CDR1 is GEAIGNYY and CDR2 is EKD.

Only a few counts were recorded for this clone. This is likely an artifact of a read error, given a far larger clone one base away. The chain combines TRDV2 with TRDJ1; TRDD3 matches at 9 bases. Germline V gives CDR1 GEAIGNYY, CDR2 EKD. CDR3 length: 15 residues. DNA of the CDR3: TGTGCCCGTGACAAACTGGGGGACCCCACCGATAAACTCATCTTT. Amino acid sequence: CARDKLGDPTDKLIF.

The chain combines TRDV2 with TRDJ1; 13 nucleotides line up with TRDD3. V lost 0 bases to trimming and J lost 2 bases; unmatched junction nucleotides: 11. CDR3 length equals 19 residues. Germline lookup yields CDR1 GEAIGNYY and CDR2 EKD. For the CDR3, the DNA is TGTGCCTGTGACACCGTTACTGGGGGATACGCCATCCAGACCGATAAACTCATCTTT. Amino acid sequence: CACDTVTGGYAIQTDKLIF.

This clone has a handful of counts. A far larger clone differs by one base, so this is likely a read error. This chain links TRDV2 with TRDJ1; 9 nucleotides align to TRDD3. Trimming removed 0 bases from V and 1 base from J; junction bases left unmatched: 17. The CDR3 contains 20 residues. The germline V gene has CDR1 GEAIGNYY and CDR2 EKD. The CDR3: CACDTIGVLGDAPSTDKLIF. The DNA of the CDR3 is TGTGCCTGTGACACCATAGGGGTACTGGGGGACGCACCAAGCACCGATAAACTCATCTTT.

This clone is medium-sized. The V and J genes are TRDV1 and TRDJ1; TRDD2 might be the D (6 bases). The V end lost 0 bases, the J end lost 0 bases, and 35 bases lay between the germline ends. CDR3 size: 24 residues. The germline CDR1 and CDR2 sequences are TSWWSYY and QGS. DNA for the CDR3: TGTGCTCTTGGGGAACTGAAGTCCTATTTCCGGATCCTTCCCACGAACGGGTACACCGATAAACTCATCTTT. Residues: CALGELKSYFRILPTNGYTDKLIF.

This clone was seen a handful of times. A single base separates this from a much larger clone, so it may be a read error. The V call is TRDV2, the J call TRDJ1, with TRDD3 matching 12 bases. In germline, CDR1 is GEAIGNYY, CDR2 EKD. CDR3 size: 26 residues. V gave up 3 bases and J gave up 0 bases; unmatched junction bases: 34. The CDR3 spells CACDADTMGTGGDYGHWGIHTDKLIF. CDR3 nucleotides: TGTGCCTGTGACGCGGATACTATGGGCACTGGGGGGGACTATGGGCACTGGGGGATACACACCGATAAACTCATCTTT.